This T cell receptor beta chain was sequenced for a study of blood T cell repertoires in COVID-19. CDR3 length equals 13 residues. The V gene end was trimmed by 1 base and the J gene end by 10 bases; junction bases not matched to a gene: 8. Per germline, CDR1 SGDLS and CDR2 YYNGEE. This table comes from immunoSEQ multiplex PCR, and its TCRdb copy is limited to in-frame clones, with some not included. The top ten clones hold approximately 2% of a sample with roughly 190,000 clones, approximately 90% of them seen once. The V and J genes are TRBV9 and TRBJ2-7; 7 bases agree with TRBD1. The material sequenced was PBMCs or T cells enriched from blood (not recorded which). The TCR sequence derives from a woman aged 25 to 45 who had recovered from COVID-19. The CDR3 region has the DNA TGTGCCAGCAGCGTATCCTGGACAGGCGATCAGTACTTC. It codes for CASSVSWTGDQYF.